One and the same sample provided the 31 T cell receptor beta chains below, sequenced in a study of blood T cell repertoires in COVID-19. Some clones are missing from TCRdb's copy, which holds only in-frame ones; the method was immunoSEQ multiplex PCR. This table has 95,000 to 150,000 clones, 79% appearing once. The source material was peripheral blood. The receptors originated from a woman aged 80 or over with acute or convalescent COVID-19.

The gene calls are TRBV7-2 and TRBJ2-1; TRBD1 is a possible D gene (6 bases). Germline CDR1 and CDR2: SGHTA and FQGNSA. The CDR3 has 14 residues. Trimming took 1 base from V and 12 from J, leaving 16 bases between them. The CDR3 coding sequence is TGTGCCAGCAGCTTAGGCTCCAGGGGCCGTCGGCAGTTCTTC. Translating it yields CASSLGSRGRRQFF.

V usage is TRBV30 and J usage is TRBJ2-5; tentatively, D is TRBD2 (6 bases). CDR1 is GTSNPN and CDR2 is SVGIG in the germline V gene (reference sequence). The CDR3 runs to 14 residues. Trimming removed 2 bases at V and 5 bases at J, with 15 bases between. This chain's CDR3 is CAWSPRDWEETQYF. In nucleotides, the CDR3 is TGTGCCTGGAGTCCTCGGGACTGGGAGGAGACCCAGTACTTC. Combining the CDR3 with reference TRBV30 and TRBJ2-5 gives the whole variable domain SQTIHQWPATLVQPVGSPLSLECTVEGTSNPNLYWYRQAAGRGLQLLFYSVGIGQISSEVPQNLSASRPQDRQFILSSKKLLLSDSGFYLCAWSPRDWEETQYFGPGTRLLVL.

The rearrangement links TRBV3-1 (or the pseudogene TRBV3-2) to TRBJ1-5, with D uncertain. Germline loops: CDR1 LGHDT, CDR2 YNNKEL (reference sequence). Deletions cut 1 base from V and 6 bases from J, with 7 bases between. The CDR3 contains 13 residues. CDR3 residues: CASSQGGSQPQHF. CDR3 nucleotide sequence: TGTGCCAGCAGCCAAGGTGGGAGTCAGCCCCAGCATTTT.

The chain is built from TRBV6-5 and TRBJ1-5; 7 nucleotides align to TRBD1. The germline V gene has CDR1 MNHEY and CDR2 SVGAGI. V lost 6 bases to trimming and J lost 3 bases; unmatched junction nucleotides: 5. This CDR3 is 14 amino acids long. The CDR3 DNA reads TGTGCCAGCAGCATGGGACAGCACAATCAGCCCCAGCATTTT. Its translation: CASSMGQHNQPQHF.

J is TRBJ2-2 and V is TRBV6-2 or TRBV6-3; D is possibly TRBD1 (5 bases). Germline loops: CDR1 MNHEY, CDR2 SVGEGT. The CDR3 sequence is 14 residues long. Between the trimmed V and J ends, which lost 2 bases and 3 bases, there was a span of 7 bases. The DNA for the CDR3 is TGTGCCAGCAGTTACAGGGGATACACCGGGGAGCTGTTTTTT. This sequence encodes CASSYRGYTGELFF.

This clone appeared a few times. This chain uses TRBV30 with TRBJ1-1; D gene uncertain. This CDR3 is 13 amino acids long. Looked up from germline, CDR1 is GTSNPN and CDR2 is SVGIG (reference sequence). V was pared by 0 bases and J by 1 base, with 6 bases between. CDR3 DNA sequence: TGTGCCTGGAGTGTTTTCTGGAACACTGAAGCTTTCTTT. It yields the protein CAWSVFWNTEAFF.

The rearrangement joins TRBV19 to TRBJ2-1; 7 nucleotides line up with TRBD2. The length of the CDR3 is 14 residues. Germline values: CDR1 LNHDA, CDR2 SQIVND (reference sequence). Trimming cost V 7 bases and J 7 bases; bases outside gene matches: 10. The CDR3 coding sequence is TGTGCCAGTACAGCGGGGTATTCGGGGAATGAGCAGTTCTTC. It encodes CASTAGYSGNEQFF.

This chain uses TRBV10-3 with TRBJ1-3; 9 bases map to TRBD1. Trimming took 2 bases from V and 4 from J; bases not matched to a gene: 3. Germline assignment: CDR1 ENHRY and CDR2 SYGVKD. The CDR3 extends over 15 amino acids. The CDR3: CAISETGQGGNTIYF. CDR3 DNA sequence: TGTGCCATCAGTGAGACTGGACAGGGGGGAAACACCATATATTTT.

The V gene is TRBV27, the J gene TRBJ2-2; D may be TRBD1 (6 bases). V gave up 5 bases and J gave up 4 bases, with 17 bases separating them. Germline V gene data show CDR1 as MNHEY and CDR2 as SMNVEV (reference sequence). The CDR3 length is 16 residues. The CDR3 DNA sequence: TGTGCCAGCAGTACTTACAGGGTCGGCGGCACCGGGGAGCTGTTTTTT. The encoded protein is CASSTYRVGGTGELFF.

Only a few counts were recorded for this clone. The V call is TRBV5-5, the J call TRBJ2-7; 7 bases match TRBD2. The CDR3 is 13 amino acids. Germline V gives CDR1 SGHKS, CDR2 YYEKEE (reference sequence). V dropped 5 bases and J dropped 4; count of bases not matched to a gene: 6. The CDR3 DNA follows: TGTGCCAGCAGATCGACTAGCAGATACGAGCAGTACTTC. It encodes CASRSTSRYEQYF.

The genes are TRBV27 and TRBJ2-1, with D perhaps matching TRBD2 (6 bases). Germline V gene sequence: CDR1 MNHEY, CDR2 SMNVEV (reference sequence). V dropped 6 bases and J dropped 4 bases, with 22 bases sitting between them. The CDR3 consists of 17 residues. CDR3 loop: CASSPTGTFAMYNEQFF. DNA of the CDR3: TGTGCCAGCAGCCCGACTGGGACTTTCGCGATGTACAATGAGCAGTTCTTC.

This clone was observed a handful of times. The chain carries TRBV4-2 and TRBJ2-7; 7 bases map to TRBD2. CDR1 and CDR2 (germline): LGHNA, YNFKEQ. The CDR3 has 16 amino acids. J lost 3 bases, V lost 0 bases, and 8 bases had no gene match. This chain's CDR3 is CASSQDSGSRLYEQYF. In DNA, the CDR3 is TGTGCCAGCAGCCAAGATAGCGGGTCCCGGCTCTACGAGCAGTACTTC.

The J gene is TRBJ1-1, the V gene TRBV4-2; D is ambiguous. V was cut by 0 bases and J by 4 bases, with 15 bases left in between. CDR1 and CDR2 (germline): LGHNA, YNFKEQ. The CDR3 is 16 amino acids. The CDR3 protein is CASSQDDGGVSTEAFF. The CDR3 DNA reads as TGTGCCAGCAGCCAAGATGATGGAGGTGTTAGCACTGAAGCTTTCTTT.

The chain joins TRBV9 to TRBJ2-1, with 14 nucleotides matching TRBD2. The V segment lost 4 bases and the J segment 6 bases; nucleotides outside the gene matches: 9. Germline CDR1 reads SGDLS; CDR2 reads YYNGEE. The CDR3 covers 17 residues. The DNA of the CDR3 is TGTGCCAGCAGCTCCAGACTAGCGGGAGGGCGGGCCAATGAGCAGTTCTTC. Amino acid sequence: CASSSRLAGGRANEQFF.

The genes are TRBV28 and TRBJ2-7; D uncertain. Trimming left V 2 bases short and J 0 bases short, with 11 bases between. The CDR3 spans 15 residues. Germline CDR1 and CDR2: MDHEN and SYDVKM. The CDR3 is CASSLTASYSYEQYF. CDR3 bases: TGTGCCAGCAGTTTAACCGCGAGTTACTCCTACGAGCAGTACTTC.

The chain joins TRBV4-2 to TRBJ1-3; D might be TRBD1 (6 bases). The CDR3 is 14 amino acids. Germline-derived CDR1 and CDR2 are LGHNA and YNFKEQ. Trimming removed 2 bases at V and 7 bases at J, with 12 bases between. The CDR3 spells CASSQSGQSNTIYF. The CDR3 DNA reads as TGTGCCAGCAGCCAATCCGGACAGTCCAACACCATATATTTT.

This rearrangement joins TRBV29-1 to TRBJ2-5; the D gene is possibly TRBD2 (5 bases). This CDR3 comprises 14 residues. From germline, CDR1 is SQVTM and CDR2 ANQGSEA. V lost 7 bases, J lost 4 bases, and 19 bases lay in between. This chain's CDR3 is CSALRGQARETQYF. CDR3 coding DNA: TGCAGCGCCCTGAGAGGGCAGGCGCGAGAGACCCAGTACTTC.

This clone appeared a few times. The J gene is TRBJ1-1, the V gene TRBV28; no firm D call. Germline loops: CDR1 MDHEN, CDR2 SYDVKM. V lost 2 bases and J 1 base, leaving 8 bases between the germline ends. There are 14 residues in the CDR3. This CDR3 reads CASSLGWQNTEAFF. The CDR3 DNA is TGTGCCAGCAGTTTAGGTTGGCAGAACACTGAAGCTTTCTTT.

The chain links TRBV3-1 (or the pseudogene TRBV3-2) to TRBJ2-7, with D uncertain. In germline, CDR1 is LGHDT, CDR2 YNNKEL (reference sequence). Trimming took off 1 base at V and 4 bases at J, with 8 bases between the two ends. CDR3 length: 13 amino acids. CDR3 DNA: TGTGCCAGCAGCCAAGGTCGGGTATACGAGCAGTACTTC. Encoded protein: CASSQGRVYEQYF.

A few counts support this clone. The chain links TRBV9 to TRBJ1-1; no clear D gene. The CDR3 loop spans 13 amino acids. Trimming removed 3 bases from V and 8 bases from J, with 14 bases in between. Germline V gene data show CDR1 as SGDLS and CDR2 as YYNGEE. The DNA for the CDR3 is TGTGCCAGCAGCGCCGCAGGAGGGAGGGAAGCTTTCTTT. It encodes CASSAAGGREAFF.

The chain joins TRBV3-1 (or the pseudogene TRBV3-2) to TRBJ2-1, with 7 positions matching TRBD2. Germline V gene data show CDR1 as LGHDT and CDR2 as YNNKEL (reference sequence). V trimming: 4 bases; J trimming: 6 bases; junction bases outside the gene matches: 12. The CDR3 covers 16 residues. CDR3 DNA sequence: TGTGCCAGCAGCCCCCCAGGCGCGGGGGATGGCAATGAGCAGTTCTTC. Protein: CASSPPGAGDGNEQFF.

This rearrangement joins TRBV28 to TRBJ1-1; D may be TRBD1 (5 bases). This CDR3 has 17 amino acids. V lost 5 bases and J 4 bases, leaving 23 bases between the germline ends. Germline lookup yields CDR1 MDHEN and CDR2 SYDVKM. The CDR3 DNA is TGTGCCAGCAGTCTCCCCGGGGGGACTGTGACGGGCACTGAAGCTTTCTTT. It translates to CASSLPGGTVTGTEAFF.

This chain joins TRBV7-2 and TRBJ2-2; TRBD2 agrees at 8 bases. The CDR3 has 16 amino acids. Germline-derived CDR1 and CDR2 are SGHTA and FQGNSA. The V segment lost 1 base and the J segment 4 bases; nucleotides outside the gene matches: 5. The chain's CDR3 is CASSLEVGRATGELFF. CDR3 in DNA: TGTGCCAGCAGCTTAGAGGTCGGGAGGGCCACCGGGGAGCTGTTTTTT.

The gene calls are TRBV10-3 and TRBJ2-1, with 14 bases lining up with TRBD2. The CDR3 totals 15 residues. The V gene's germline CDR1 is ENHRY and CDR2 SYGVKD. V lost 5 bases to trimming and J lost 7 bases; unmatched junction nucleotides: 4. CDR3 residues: CAISPGLAGVNEQFF. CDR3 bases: TGTGCCATCAGTCCGGGACTAGCGGGAGTGAATGAGCAGTTCTTC.

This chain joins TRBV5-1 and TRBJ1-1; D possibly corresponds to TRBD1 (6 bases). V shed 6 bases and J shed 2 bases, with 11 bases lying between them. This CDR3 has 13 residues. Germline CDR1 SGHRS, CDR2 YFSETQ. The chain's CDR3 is CASTRDINTEAFF. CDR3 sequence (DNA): TGCGCCAGCACCCGGGACATCAACACTGAAGCTTTCTTT.

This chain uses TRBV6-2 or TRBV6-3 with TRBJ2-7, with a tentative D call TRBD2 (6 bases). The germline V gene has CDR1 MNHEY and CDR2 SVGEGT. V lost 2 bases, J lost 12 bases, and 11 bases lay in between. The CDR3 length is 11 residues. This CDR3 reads CASSYGEVRYF. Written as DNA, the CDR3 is TGTGCCAGCAGTTACGGGGAGGTTCGGTACTTC.

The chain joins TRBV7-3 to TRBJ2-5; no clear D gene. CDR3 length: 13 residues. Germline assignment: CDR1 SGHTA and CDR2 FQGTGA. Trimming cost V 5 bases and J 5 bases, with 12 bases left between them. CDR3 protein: CASSPGSTETQYF. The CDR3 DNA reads TGTGCCAGCAGCCCGGGTTCTACGGAGACCCAGTACTTC.

The CDR3 is CASSSWASGRGVETQYF. In DNA form, the CDR3 reads TGTGCCAGCAGTTCTTGGGCTAGCGGGAGGGGAGTGGAGACCCAGTACTTC. This rearrangement joins TRBV27 to TRBJ2-5; 12 nucleotides align to TRBD2. The CDR3 contains 17 residues. After removal of 4 bases from V and 5 bases from J, the junction contained 11 bases not matched to a gene. Per the germline V gene, CDR1 is MNHEY and CDR2 is SMNVEV (reference sequence).

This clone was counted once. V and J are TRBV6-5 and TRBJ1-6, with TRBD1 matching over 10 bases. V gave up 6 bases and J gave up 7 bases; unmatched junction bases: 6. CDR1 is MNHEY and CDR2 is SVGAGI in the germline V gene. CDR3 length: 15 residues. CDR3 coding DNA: TGTGCCAGCAGCGCTCTGACAGGGGGCAATTCACCCCTCCACTTT. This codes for CASSALTGGNSPLHF.

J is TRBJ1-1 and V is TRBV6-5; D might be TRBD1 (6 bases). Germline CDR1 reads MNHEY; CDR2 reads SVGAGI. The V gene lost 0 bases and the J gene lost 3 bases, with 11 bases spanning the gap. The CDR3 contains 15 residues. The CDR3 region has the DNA TGTGCCAGCAGTTACTCGAACAAGGGGGACACTGAAGCTTTCTTT. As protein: CASSYSNKGDTEAFF.

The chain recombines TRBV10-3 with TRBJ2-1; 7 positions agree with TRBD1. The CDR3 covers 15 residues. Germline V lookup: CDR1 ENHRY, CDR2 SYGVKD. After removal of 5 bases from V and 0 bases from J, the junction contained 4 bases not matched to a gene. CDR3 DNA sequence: TGTGCCATCAGTCCGACAGGGAGCTCCTACAATGAGCAGTTCTTC. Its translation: CAISPTGSSYNEQFF.